The rows below give T cell receptor beta chains drawn from one sample of a study of blood T cells in healthy people across ages. TCRdb redid the calling of the 5' RACE reads with MiXCR, one entry per CDR3 protein. The table shows 800,000 or so distinct CDR3 sequences, with around 25% occurring only once. Separately, the same data were catalogued under a study of T cells of mothers and their children.

The sequenced material came from blood. Receptors were obtained from a boy between 10 and 17 years old in good health. Both conserved end residues are part of each CDR3. D genes are given only for firm matches. Only some rows state a clone size, as once, few, many or a class for expanded clones.

v_gene	d_gene	j_gene	abundance	CDR3nt	CDR3aa
TRBV12-3/TRBV12-4	-	TRBJ1-1	few	TGTGCCAGCAGTTCACAGGCATCTCAAGCTTTCTTT	CASSSQASQAFF
TRBV27	TRBD2	TRBJ2-1	few	TGTGCCAGCAGTTTAGTAGCGGGGCTAAGCTCCTACAATGAGCAGTTCTTC	CASSLVAGLSSYNEQFF
TRBV2	TRBD1	TRBJ1-1	few	TGTGCCAGCAGTGATCGTGGGACAGGGGAGAACACTGAAGCTTTCTTT	CASSDRGTGENTEAFF
TRBV5-1	TRBD1	TRBJ2-3	many	TGCGCCAGCAGCTTTATCCTCGGGACAGGCACAGATACGCAGTATTTT	CASSFILGTGTDTQYF
TRBV27	-	TRBJ1-6	many	TGTGCCAGCAGCAAATCAACAGGGACGCTAAGCTCCTATAATTCACCCCTCCACTTT	CASSKSTGTLSSYNSPLHF
TRBV6-5	TRBD1	TRBJ1-2	-	TGTGCCAGCAGTCCTCCAACAGGGGTTGAGGGCGGCTACACCTTC	CASSPPTGVEGGYTF
TRBV15	TRBD2	TRBJ2-3	many	TGTGCCACCAGCGGCTTCCGGGGTGGCGGGAGACGCACAGATACGCAGTATTTT	CATSGFRGGGRRTDTQYF
TRBV20-1	-	TRBJ1-4	few	TGCAGTGCTAGGGAAGCAACTAATGAAAAACTGTTTTTT	CSAREATNEKLFF
TRBV20-1	-	TRBJ1-4	-	TGCAGTGCTAGCAGGGGTGAAAAACTGTTTTTT	CSASRGEKLFF
TRBV6-5	-	TRBJ1-2	few	TGTGCCAGCAGTTCTGGGCCGGCGCCTAACTATGGCTACACCTTC	CASSSGPAPNYGYTF
TRBV7-8	TRBD1	TRBJ1-2	few	TGTGCCAGCAGCTTAGAGGGGGCTGCTAACTATGGCTACACCTTC	CASSLEGAANYGYTF
TRBV13	-	TRBJ2-3	few	TGTGCCAGCAGCTACGGGACGGCGGTAGATACGCAGTATTTT	CASSYGTAVDTQYF
TRBV6-2/TRBV6-3	-	TRBJ1-6	few	TGTGCCAGCAGTTATTTCTGGGACCTCCACTTT	CASSYFWDLHF
TRBV6-5	TRBD1	TRBJ2-3	-	TGTGCCAGCAGCCCTCTACAGGGGTTAGATACGCAGTATTTT	CASSPLQGLDTQYF
TRBV12-3/TRBV12-4	-	TRBJ2-7	few	TGTGCCAGCAGTCTCGCGGGACCGGAGGGCGAGCAGTACTTC	CASSLAGPEGEQYF
TRBV11-2	-	TRBJ2-5	-	TGTGCCAGCAGCCCGGACCTCACCTCCTGGGGGACCCAGTACTTC	CASSPDLTSWGTQYF
TRBV5-5	TRBD1	TRBJ2-3	many	TGTGCCAGCAGCCTCCGGGACAGGGGCACAGATACGCAGTATTTT	CASSLRDRGTDTQYF
TRBV7-2	-	TRBJ2-5	-	TGTGCCAGCAGCTTACAGGCTAGAGAGACCCAGTACTTC	CASSLQARETQYF
TRBV6-1	TRBD2	TRBJ2-7	-	TGTGCCAGCAGGGGTCCAGGGACTAGCGGGGCGCCGGGCTACGAGCAGTACTTC	CASRGPGTSGAPGYEQYF
TRBV29-1	TRBD2	TRBJ2-5	-	TGCAGCGTTTTAAATTGGTGGGCTAGCGGGGACCAAGAGACCCAGTACTTC	CSVLNWWASGDQETQYF
TRBV6-5	TRBD1	TRBJ2-1	-	TGTGCCAGCAGGGGGGACAGGGGATCCTACAATGAGCAGTTCTTC	CASRGDRGSYNEQFF
TRBV9	-	TRBJ2-7	once	TGTGCCAGCAGCGTAGGAGAAGGGACCTACTACGAGCAGTACTTC	CASSVGEGTYYEQYF
TRBV6-5	TRBD1	TRBJ2-7	-	TGTGCCAGCAGTTACCGCCGGGACAGGGCCTACGAGCAGTACTTC	CASSYRRDRAYEQYF
TRBV4-2	TRBD2	TRBJ2-5	-	TGTGCCAGCAGCCAAGAAGGGAGGGTAGCGGGGGCCCAAGAGACCCAGTACTTC	CASSQEGRVAGAQETQYF
TRBV20-1	-	TRBJ1-2	-	TGCAGTGCTAGAGGGGGGGCAGAGATCTACTATGGCTACACCTTC	CSARGGAEIYYGYTF
TRBV20-1	-	TRBJ2-7	-	TGCAGTGCCGGGACTGATTCCGAGCAGTACTTC	CSAGTDSEQYF
TRBV2	-	TRBJ2-3	few	TGTGCCAGCAGTGCTCAGGGTCCCGATACGCAGTATTTT	CASSAQGPDTQYF
TRBV14	TRBD2	TRBJ2-7	many	TGTGCTAGCAGCCCCCGGGGGGCCTACGAGCAGTACTTC	CASSPRGAYEQYF
TRBV24-1	-	TRBJ2-3	-	TGTGCCACCAGTGATACACCGACGGGGGATACGCAGTATTTT	CATSDTPTGDTQYF
TRBV27	TRBD2	TRBJ2-7	-	TGTGCCAGCAGCTCCCCCACGGGAGGGCACTACGAGCAGTACTTC	CASSSPTGGHYEQYF
TRBV4-3	TRBD2	TRBJ2-2	few	TGCGCCAGCAGCCAAGATGAGCGGGGGGGCTACACCGGGGAGCTGTTTTTT	CASSQDERGGYTGELFF
TRBV24-1	TRBD2	TRBJ2-1	few	TGTGCCACCAGTGACCTCAGACCAACTAGCGGGAGAGACGGGTCCTACAATGAGCAGTTCTTC	CATSDLRPTSGRDGSYNEQFF
TRBV7-9	TRBD1	TRBJ1-4	few	TGTGCCAGCAGCAGAAGACAGGGGGAAAATGAAAAACTGTTTTTT	CASSRRQGENEKLFF
TRBV7-6	TRBD2	TRBJ2-1	-	TGTGCCAGCAGCGCCCCGCGGGGGGGACAATACAATGAGCAGTTCTTC	CASSAPRGGQYNEQFF
TRBV3-1	-	TRBJ1-2	-	TGTGCCAGCAGCCAAGCCCCTTATAACTACAACTATGGCTACACCTTC	CASSQAPYNYNYGYTF
TRBV2	-	TRBJ2-7	few	TGTGCCAGCACCCGGCGGAGCTCCTACGAGCAGTACTTC	CASTRRSSYEQYF
TRBV29-1	-	TRBJ2-3	-	TGCAGCGTTGAACGGGCCGCAGATACGCAGTATTTT	CSVERAADTQYF
TRBV15	-	TRBJ1-4	-	TGTGCCACCAGCTCCAGGTTCAATGAAAAACTGTTTTTT	CATSSRFNEKLFF
TRBV4-3	TRBD2	TRBJ2-1	few	TGCGCCAGCAGCCAAGGTGTAGCGGGACGTTTAAATGAGCAGTTCTTC	CASSQGVAGRLNEQFF
TRBV5-1	TRBD1	TRBJ1-4	-	TGCGCCAGCAGCTCCAGGGGGCTGGATGAAAAACTGTTTTTT	CASSSRGLDEKLFF
TRBV12-3/TRBV12-4	TRBD2	TRBJ2-3	-	TGTGCCAGCAGTCTCCCCTCCGGGACTAGCGGGAGGGGTGAAGCAGATACGCAGTATTTT	CASSLPSGTSGRGEADTQYF
TRBV6-1	-	TRBJ2-3	-	TGTGCCAGCAGTGAAGCGCTTCTGTCAGGGGACACAGATACGCAGTATTTT	CASSEALLSGDTDTQYF
TRBV24-1	-	TRBJ2-5	-	TGCGCCACCAGTGATACGAGGGAGGTTTGGGAGACCCAGTACTTC	CATSDTREVWETQYF
TRBV7-2	-	TRBJ2-7	-	TGTGCCAGCAGCTTAAGCAGGGGTGTACAGGGTGACGAGCAGTACTTC	CASSLSRGVQGDEQYF
TRBV20-1	-	TRBJ1-4	many	TGCAGTGCTAGATCTACCTCAGGGTACCCGGGGGAACTGTTTTTT	CSARSTSGYPGELFF
TRBV28	TRBD1	TRBJ1-1	-	TGTGCCAGCAGTCTCCAGGGGGCACTGAACACTGAAGCTTTCTTT	CASSLQGALNTEAFF
TRBV5-1	-	TRBJ1-5	many	TGCGCCAGCAGCTTGGAAGGGAATAGCAATCAGCCCCAGCATTTT	CASSLEGNSNQPQHF
TRBV2	TRBD1	TRBJ2-7	few	TGTGCCAGCAGGCGGGACAGGGGTTCCCACGAGCAGTACTTC	CASRRDRGSHEQYF
TRBV6-4	-	TRBJ2-3	few	TGTGCCAGCAGTCGCCCAGCTGGGCCTAGCACAGATACGCAGTATTTT	CASSRPAGPSTDTQYF
TRBV28	-	TRBJ2-1	-	TGTGCCAGTAGTCCCCGGGTCCCCGAGGAGACCTCCTACAATGAGCAGTTCTTC	CASSPRVPEETSYNEQFF